This TCR beta chain was captured by sequencing in a study of T cells in Graves' hyperthyroidism and ophthalmopathy. This clonotype has ten or more counts. The CDR3 is 14 residues long. Trimming removed 3 bases at V and 4 bases at J, with 12 bases between. CDR1 SEHNR and CDR2 FQNEAQ come from the germline V gene (reference sequence). Patients were excluded because of uncontrolled infection, other autoimmune disease, pregnancy or lactation. The study based diagnoses on clinical symptoms, serum thyroxine and TRAb, thyroid ultrasound and orbital computed tomography. Each 10 ml fresh peripheral blood draw supplied the PBMCs. From RNA transcripts, TCR beta CDR3 regions were amplified. HTBI primers were employed in a first-round RT-PCR of the TCR CDR3. TCRdb independently ran MiXCR on the multiplex PCR reads; one entry per CDR3 protein. The data contain 250,000 to 300,000 distinct CDR3 sequences, over 12% of them singletons.

Source material: blood. The V gene is TRBV7-9, the J gene TRBJ1-1; D possibly corresponds to TRBD1 (6 bases). The clonotype comes from a woman aged 45-59 years with Graves' hyperthyroidism that later progressed to Graves' ophthalmopathy. In DNA form, the CDR3 reads TGTGCCAGCAGCTTTCAACAGGGCGGCACTGAAGCTTTCTTT. Translated, it gives CASSFQQGGTEAFF. The entire variable domain, with the rest obtained from reference TRBV7-9 and TRBJ1-1, is as follows: DTGVSQNPRHKITKRGQNVTFRCDPISEHNRLYWYRQTLGQGPEFLTYFQNEAQLEKSRLLSDRFSAERPKGSFSTLEIQRTEQGDSAMYLCASSFQQGGTEAFFGQGTRLTVV.